The rows below give T cell receptor beta chains drawn from one sample of a study of graft-versus-host responses after intestinal transplantation. For these TCRs, the target antigens are not known. Assay used: immunoSEQ multiplex PCR; TCRdb lists only in-frame clones, some missing. The profile shows about 91,000 clones, 85% to 95% of them singletons. This specimen consisted of unstimulated CD4+ T cells sorted from spleen or lymph node cells, obtained before transplant. The receptors derive from a human donor who was the organ donor for an intestinal transplant. Each CDR3 is given with its conserved first and last residue. The order of the fields is clone size, D gene, V gene, J gene, CDR3 protein, CDR3 DNA. A D gene is named only where the DNA matches it firmly. Clone size is shown for a subset of rows, as once, few, many or a class of expanded clone.

clone size: NA
D gene: NA
V gene: TRBV5-1
J gene: TRBJ2-3
CDR3 protein: CASSLQGITDTQYF
CDR3 DNA: TGCGCCAGCAGCTTGCAGGGGATCACAGATACGCAGTATTTT

clone size: NA
D gene: NA
V gene: TRBV6-5
J gene: TRBJ2-3
CDR3 protein: CASSVEDLADTQYF
CDR3 DNA: TGTGCCAGCAGTGTGGAGGATCTGGCAGATACGCAGTATTTT

clone size: NA
D gene: TRBD2
V gene: TRBV29-1
J gene: TRBJ2-1
CDR3 protein: CSVRTSVYNEQFF
CDR3 DNA: TGCAGCGTGCGGACTAGCGTCTACAATGAGCAGTTCTTC

clone size: NA
D gene: NA
V gene: TRBV30
J gene: TRBJ1-5
CDR3 protein: CAWSHDSGNQPQHF
CDR3 DNA: TGTGCCTGGAGTCATGACTCTGGCAATCAGCCCCAGCATTTT

clone size: NA
D gene: TRBD2
V gene: TRBV7-2
J gene: TRBJ2-7
CDR3 protein: CASSLGSSGRLDEQYF
CDR3 DNA: TGTGCCAGCAGCTTAGGATCTAGCGGGAGGCTAGACGAGCAGTACTTC

clone size: NA
D gene: TRBD2
V gene: TRBV7-9
J gene: TRBJ2-3
CDR3 protein: CASSLRLAGNTDTQYF
CDR3 DNA: TGTGCCAGCAGCTTGAGACTAGCGGGGAACACAGATACGCAGTATTTT

clone size: NA
D gene: TRBD1
V gene: TRBV10-1
J gene: TRBJ2-1
CDR3 protein: CASSGDRSSYNEQFF
CDR3 DNA: TGCGCCAGCAGTGGGGACAGAAGCTCCTACAATGAGCAGTTCTTC

clone size: NA
D gene: NA
V gene: TRBV19
J gene: TRBJ2-7
CDR3 protein: CASSIVPGSTYEQYF
CDR3 DNA: TGTGCCAGTAGTATAGTTCCGGGGAGTACGTACGAGCAGTACTTC

clone size: NA
D gene: TRBD1
V gene: TRBV6-5
J gene: TRBJ1-2
CDR3 protein: CASIKGQGYYGYTF
CDR3 DNA: TGTGCCAGCATCAAGGGACAGGGGTACTATGGCTACACCTTC

clone size: few
D gene: TRBD1
V gene: TRBV7-9
J gene: TRBJ1-3
CDR3 protein: CASSLSGQGFGNTIYF
CDR3 DNA: TGTGCCAGCAGCCTCAGCGGACAGGGTTTCGGAAACACCATATATTTT

clone size: NA
D gene: TRBD1
V gene: TRBV5-1
J gene: TRBJ2-7
CDR3 protein: CASSRRSGQVPSYEQYF
CDR3 DNA: TGCGCCAGCAGCCGGAGGAGCGGACAGGTGCCCTCCTACGAGCAGTACTTC

clone size: NA
D gene: TRBD2
V gene: TRBV5-1
J gene: TRBJ2-3
CDR3 protein: CASSFTSGTDTQYF
CDR3 DNA: TGCGCCAGCAGCTTCACTAGCGGCACAGATACGCAGTATTTT

clone size: NA
D gene: TRBD1
V gene: TRBV6-5
J gene: TRBJ1-1
CDR3 protein: CASRTYRGNTEAFF
CDR3 DNA: TGTGCCAGCCGAACATACAGGGGGAACACTGAAGCTTTCTTT

clone size: NA
D gene: NA
V gene: TRBV6-5
J gene: TRBJ1-1
CDR3 protein: CASSVEGVSNTEAFF
CDR3 DNA: TGTGCCAGCAGTGTAGAAGGAGTTAGTAACACTGAAGCTTTCTTT

clone size: NA
D gene: NA
V gene: TRBV29-1
J gene: TRBJ1-1
CDR3 protein: CSAAQGFQNTEAFF
CDR3 DNA: TGCAGCGCAGCACAGGGATTCCAAAACACTGAAGCTTTCTTT

clone size: few
D gene: TRBD2
V gene: TRBV4-1
J gene: TRBJ2-1
CDR3 protein: CASSRSSGRPRNEQFF
CDR3 DNA: TGCGCCAGCAGCCGATCAAGCGGGAGGCCAAGGAATGAGCAGTTCTTC

clone size: once
D gene: NA
V gene: TRBV30
J gene: TRBJ1-2
CDR3 protein: CAWRNSNEYGYTF
CDR3 DNA: TGTGCCTGGAGAAATTCGAACGAGTATGGCTACACCTTC

clone size: NA
D gene: NA
V gene: TRBV7-3
J gene: TRBJ2-1
CDR3 protein: CASRGGGGNEQFF
CDR3 DNA: TGTGCCAGCAGGGGGGGAGGGGGCAATGAGCAGTTCTTC

clone size: once
D gene: NA
V gene: TRBV28
J gene: TRBJ2-7
CDR3 protein: CASSPPGTFFYEQYF
CDR3 DNA: TGTGCCAGCAGTCCTCCCGGGACATTCTTCTACGAGCAGTACTTC

clone size: NA
D gene: NA
V gene: TRBV29-1
J gene: TRBJ1-1
CDR3 protein: CSVGGRGNTEAFF
CDR3 DNA: TGCAGCGTTGGGGGGCGCGGGAACACTGAAGCTTTCTTT

clone size: once
D gene: NA
V gene: TRBV6-5
J gene: TRBJ2-5
CDR3 protein: CASSYSRYQETQYF
CDR3 DNA: TGTGCCAGCAGTTACTCGAGGTACCAAGAGACCCAGTACTTC

clone size: NA
D gene: TRBD1
V gene: TRBV30
J gene: TRBJ2-3
CDR3 protein: CAWNSDRVGDTQYF
CDR3 DNA: TGTGCCTGGAACTCGGACAGGGTAGGAGATACGCAGTATTTT

clone size: once
D gene: NA
V gene: TRBV15
J gene: TRBJ2-2
CDR3 protein: CATSRAVGEAGELFF
CDR3 DNA: TGTGCCACCAGCAGAGCAGTGGGGGAGGCCGGGGAGCTGTTTTTT

clone size: once
D gene: TRBD1
V gene: TRBV6-6
J gene: TRBJ1-1
CDR3 protein: CASSVPGQRNTEAFF
CDR3 DNA: TGTGCCAGCAGTGTCCCGGGACAGAGAAACACTGAAGCTTTCTTT

clone size: NA
D gene: NA
V gene: TRBV6-5
J gene: TRBJ2-3
CDR3 protein: CASSYSMSGRTDTQYF
CDR3 DNA: TGTGCCAGCAGTTACTCGATGAGCGGCCGCACAGATACGCAGTATTTT

clone size: NA
D gene: TRBD1
V gene: TRBV18
J gene: TRBJ2-7
CDR3 protein: CASSPGTGGTYEQYF
CDR3 DNA: TGTGCCAGCTCACCTGGGACAGGGGGCACGTACGAGCAGTACTTC

clone size: NA
D gene: TRBD2
V gene: TRBV7-6
J gene: TRBJ2-3
CDR3 protein: CASSLEPLFTGTSGRDTDTQYF
CDR3 DNA: TGTGCCAGCAGCTTAGAACCCCTCTTTACCGGGACTAGCGGCAGGGACACAGATACGCAGTATTTT

clone size: NA
D gene: NA
V gene: TRBV5-5
J gene: TRBJ2-3
CDR3 protein: CASSPTSHHTDTQYF
CDR3 DNA: TGTGCCAGCAGCCCGACTAGTCACCACACAGATACGCAGTATTTT

clone size: NA
D gene: NA
V gene: TRBV29-1
J gene: TRBJ2-5
CDR3 protein: CSAQGSQETQYF
CDR3 DNA: TGCAGCGCCCAGGGTTCCCAGGAGACCCAGTACTTC

clone size: NA
D gene: NA
V gene: TRBV19
J gene: TRBJ2-1
CDR3 protein: CASKTYNEQFF
CDR3 DNA: TGTGCCAGTAAAACATACAATGAGCAGTTCTTC

clone size: NA
D gene: TRBD1
V gene: TRBV19
J gene: TRBJ2-7
CDR3 protein: CASSISGQVNEQYF
CDR3 DNA: TGTGCCAGTAGTATTTCGGGACAGGTTAACGAGCAGTACTTC

clone size: NA
D gene: NA
V gene: TRBV19
J gene: TRBJ1-2
CDR3 protein: CASTDLGRNYGYTF
CDR3 DNA: TGTGCCAGTACCGATTTGGGGAGAAACTATGGCTACACCTTC

clone size: NA
D gene: TRBD2
V gene: TRBV4-1
J gene: TRBJ2-7
CDR3 protein: CASSQDQLAGGYEQYF
CDR3 DNA: TGCGCCAGCAGCCAAGATCAGCTAGCGGGAGGGTACGAGCAGTACTTC

clone size: NA
D gene: NA
V gene: TRBV30
J gene: TRBJ2-3
CDR3 protein: CAWSVEVWVLGAGTDTQYF
CDR3 DNA: TGTGCCTGGAGTGTAGAGGTTTGGGTCTTGGGGGCGGGCACAGATACGCAGTATTTT

clone size: NA
D gene: TRBD1
V gene: TRBV19
J gene: TRBJ2-7
CDR3 protein: CASSTGTGLYEQYF
CDR3 DNA: TGTGCCAGTAGTACCGGGACAGGGCTATACGAGCAGTACTTC

clone size: once
D gene: TRBD1
V gene: TRBV25-1
J gene: TRBJ2-3
CDR3 protein: CASSAPTGIADTQYF
CDR3 DNA: TGTGCCAGCAGTGCTCCGACAGGGATTGCAGATACGCAGTATTTT

clone size: NA
D gene: TRBD2
V gene: TRBV18
J gene: TRBJ2-7
CDR3 protein: CASSPPIRVAGIYEQYF
CDR3 DNA: TGTGCCAGCTCACCACCAATCCGAGTAGCGGGGATTTACGAGCAGTACTTC

clone size: NA
D gene: TRBD2
V gene: TRBV14
J gene: TRBJ2-1
CDR3 protein: CASSQDRWTSHYNEQFF
CDR3 DNA: TGTGCCAGCAGCCAAGATCGGTGGACTAGCCACTACAATGAGCAGTTCTTC

clone size: NA
D gene: TRBD2
V gene: TRBV4-2
J gene: TRBJ2-1
CDR3 protein: CASSQAGLAGSNEQFF
CDR3 DNA: TGTGCCAGCAGCCAGGCGGGACTAGCGGGAAGTAATGAGCAGTTCTTC

clone size: NA
D gene: NA
V gene: TRBV19
J gene: TRBJ1-4
CDR3 protein: CASSTDRSSNEKLFF
CDR3 DNA: TGTGCCAGTAGTACCGACAGGAGTTCAAATGAAAAACTGTTTTTT

clone size: NA
D gene: TRBD1
V gene: TRBV18
J gene: TRBJ1-2
CDR3 protein: CASSPTGDGYTF
CDR3 DNA: TGTGCCAGCTCACCAACAGGGGACGGCTACACCTTC

clone size: NA
D gene: NA
V gene: TRBV30
J gene: TRBJ1-1
CDR3 protein: CALGLRPAKPEAFF
CDR3 DNA: TGTGCCTTGGGGCTGAGGCCGGCTAAGCCTGAAGCTTTCTTT

clone size: once
D gene: NA
V gene: TRBV6-1
J gene: TRBJ2-3
CDR3 protein: CASRGASGTDTQYF
CDR3 DNA: TGTGCCAGCAGGGGCGCTAGCGGCACAGATACGCAGTATTTT

clone size: once
D gene: TRBD2
V gene: TRBV11-2
J gene: TRBJ2-3
CDR3 protein: CASSSQTSGGTDTQYF
CDR3 DNA: TGTGCCAGCAGCTCCCAAACTAGCGGGGGCACAGATACGCAGTATTTT

clone size: NA
D gene: TRBD2
V gene: TRBV12-5
J gene: TRBJ2-2
CDR3 protein: CASGLGLAGSTGELFF
CDR3 DNA: TGTGCTAGTGGTCTGGGACTAGCGGGATCCACCGGGGAGCTGTTTTTT

clone size: NA
D gene: TRBD1
V gene: TRBV28
J gene: TRBJ1-2
CDR3 protein: CASSWGQGNYGYTF
CDR3 DNA: TGTGCCAGCAGTTGGGGACAGGGCAACTATGGCTACACCTTC

clone size: NA
D gene: NA
V gene: TRBV19
J gene: TRBJ1-6
CDR3 protein: CASSILNRVNSPLHF
CDR3 DNA: TGTGCCAGTAGTATACTCAACAGGGTTAATTCACCCCTCCACTTT

clone size: NA
D gene: TRBD1
V gene: TRBV19
J gene: TRBJ1-5
CDR3 protein: CASRQGAGGNQPQHF
CDR3 DNA: TGTGCCAGCAGACAGGGGGCGGGGGGCAATCAGCCCCAGCATTTT

clone size: NA
D gene: TRBD1
V gene: TRBV10-3
J gene: TRBJ2-7
CDR3 protein: CAISGRQGAYEQYF
CDR3 DNA: TGTGCCATCAGTGGACGACAGGGGGCCTACGAGCAGTACTTC

clone size: NA
D gene: TRBD1
V gene: TRBV29-1
J gene: TRBJ2-1
CDR3 protein: CSVMTGQSYNEQFF
CDR3 DNA: TGCAGCGTAATGACGGGACAGAGTTACAATGAGCAGTTCTTC

clone size: NA
D gene: TRBD1
V gene: TRBV28
J gene: TRBJ1-2
CDR3 protein: CASTSGQGHYGYTF
CDR3 DNA: TGTGCCAGCACATCGGGACAGGGCCACTATGGCTACACCTTC

clone size: NA
D gene: NA
V gene: TRBV9
J gene: TRBJ2-5
CDR3 protein: CASSVGDTLQETQYF
CDR3 DNA: TGTGCCAGCAGCGTGGGGGACACCTTACAAGAGACCCAGTACTTC

clone size: NA
D gene: NA
V gene: TRBV6-5
J gene: TRBJ1-4
CDR3 protein: CASRNRDIYEKLFF
CDR3 DNA: TGTGCCAGCAGAAACCGGGACATATACGAAAAACTGTTTTTT